This T cell receptor beta chain was captured in a study of cytomegalovirus exposure and HLA in healthy donors. Study at large: Both the roughly 120 validation repertoires and the 600 to 750 first-cohort repertoires used the same platform, as reported by a later analysis. Findings and limits, study-wide: Whilst most TCR sequences proved rare, a subset of public TCRs occurred across many donors.

Details on this clone: The antigen is not known.

The V and J ends lost 2 bases and 4 bases respectively, with 11 bases between them. Per the germline V gene, CDR1 is SEHNR and CDR2 is FQNEAQ (reference sequence). The CDR3 has 14 residues. Libraries were prepared by immunoSEQ multiplex PCR; TCRdb keeps only in-frame clonotypes and omits some of them. Of roughly 180,000 clones in the sample, approximately 88% were seen once. A roughly 120-subject validation cohort, separate from the roughly 700-subject first cohort, supplied the donors. The receptor was isolated from a man between 18 and 35 years old in good health and CMV-seropositive. The gene calls are TRBV7-9 and TRBJ2-5, with D perhaps matching TRBD1 (5 bases). The sample comprised PBMCs. CDR3: CASSLIPGRETQYF. CDR3 DNA sequence: TGTGCCAGCAGCTTAATTCCAGGGCGAGAGACCCAGTACTTC.